The text below deals with one T cell receptor (beta chain). Its target is not known. This sample stems from a study of shared clonotypes between healthy human individuals. Whole-study context: The people who gave samples were two women and a few men aged 18 to 49. General observations from the study: An effect of sequencing depth on clonotype sharing among donors was expected.

The V gene's germline CDR1 is SEHNR and CDR2 FQNEAQ (reference sequence). The CDR3 runs 13 residues. V dropped 5 bases and J dropped 0 bases, with 7 bases sitting between them. Authors' methods: For the immunoSEQ data, sequences were junction-only without quality scores, so filtering differed. Assay: immunoSEQ multiplex PCR; the TCRdb copy retains only in-frame clones and omits some. Clone size and the V and J calls come from that table; the DNA yielded D and trimming. The data hold hundreds of thousands of clones, with 70% to 80% observed a single time. Healthy HIV-negative adults with no recent acute infections or vaccinations were recruited as donors.

The chain joins TRBV7-9 to TRBJ1-2; D gene unclear. The source of this sequence is a woman aged 40 to 55 in good health. Some clones in this sample may be carry-over from other donors' samples. Material: PBMCs. The CDR3, as DNA: TGTGCCAGCAGCCTGGCCACTAACTATGGCTACACCTTC. It specifies CASSLATNYGYTF.